This TCR beta chain was captured by sequencing in a study of blood T cell repertoires in COVID-19. Study-level information: Donors in the United States, Italy and Spain gave samples during acute or convalescent COVID-19. Nucleic acid was either cDNA or gDNA, and it came from T cells, B-cell-depleted T cells, or PBMCs.

V was cut by 0 bases and J by 5 bases, with 11 bases left in between. The CDR3 extends over 15 amino acids. Germline V lookup: CDR1 MNHEY, CDR2 SVGEGT. Data came from immunoSEQ multiplex PCR; TCRdb stores just in-frame clones and leaves some out. Of roughly 330,000 clones in the sample, about 89% were seen once. Enrolled through a virtual design, the participants were between roughly 18 and 100 years of age and came from around 25 US areas. This TCR was recovered from a woman in her twenties or thirties who had recovered from COVID-19. Sequenced sample: PBMCs or T cells enriched from blood (not recorded which). The chain uses TRBV6-2 or TRBV6-3 and TRBJ1-5, with D unresolved. The CDR3 region is CASSYSPNSHQPQHF. DNA of the CDR3: TGTGCCAGCAGTTACTCTCCGAACTCCCATCAGCCCCAGCATTTT.